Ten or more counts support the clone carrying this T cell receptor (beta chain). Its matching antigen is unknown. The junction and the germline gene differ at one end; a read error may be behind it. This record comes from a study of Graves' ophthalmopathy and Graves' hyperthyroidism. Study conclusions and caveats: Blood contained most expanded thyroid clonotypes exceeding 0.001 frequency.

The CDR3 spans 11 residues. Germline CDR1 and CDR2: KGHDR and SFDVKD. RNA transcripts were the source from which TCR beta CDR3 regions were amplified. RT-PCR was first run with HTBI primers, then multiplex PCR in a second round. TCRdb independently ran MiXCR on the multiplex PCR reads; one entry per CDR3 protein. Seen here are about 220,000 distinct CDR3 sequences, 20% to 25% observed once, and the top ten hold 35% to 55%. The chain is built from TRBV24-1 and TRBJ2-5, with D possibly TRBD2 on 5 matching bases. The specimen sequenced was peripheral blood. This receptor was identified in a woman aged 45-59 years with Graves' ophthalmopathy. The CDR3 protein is CATSASGVRHF. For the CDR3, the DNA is TGTGCCACCAGTGCCAGCGGAGTACGTCACTTC.